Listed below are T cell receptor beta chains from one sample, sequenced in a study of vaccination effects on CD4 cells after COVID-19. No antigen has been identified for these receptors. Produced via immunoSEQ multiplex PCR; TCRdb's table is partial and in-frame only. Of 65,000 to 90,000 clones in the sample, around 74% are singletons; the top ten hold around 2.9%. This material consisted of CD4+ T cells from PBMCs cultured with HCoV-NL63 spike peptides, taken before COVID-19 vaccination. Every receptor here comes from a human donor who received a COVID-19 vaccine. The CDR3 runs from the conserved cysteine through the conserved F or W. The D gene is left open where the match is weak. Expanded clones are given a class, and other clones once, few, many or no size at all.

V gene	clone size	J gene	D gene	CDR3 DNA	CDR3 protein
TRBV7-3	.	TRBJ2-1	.	TGTGCCAGCAGCCCGGGGGCAGGGAGGCGCGATGAGCAGTTCTTC	CASSPGAGRRDEQFF
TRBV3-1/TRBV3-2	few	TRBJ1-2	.	TGTGCCAGCAGCCCTTACTACCCGGGAGACGCTAACTATGGCTACACCTTC	CASSPYYPGDANYGYTF
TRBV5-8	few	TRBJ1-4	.	TGTGCCAGCAGCTTGGGAGGGGTTGCAACTAATGAAAAACTGTTTTTT	CASSLGGVATNEKLFF
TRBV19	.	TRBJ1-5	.	TGTGCCAGTATTGGCGGACCTGGCCAGCCCCAGCATTTT	CASIGGPGQPQHF
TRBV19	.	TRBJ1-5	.	TGTGCCAGTAGGCCCCATTCGGGGGCGCGGGATCAGCCCCAGCATTTT	CASRPHSGARDQPQHF
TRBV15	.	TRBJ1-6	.	TGTGCCACCAGCAGTGAAAACTGGAGGTCACCCCTCCACTTT	CATSSENWRSPLHF
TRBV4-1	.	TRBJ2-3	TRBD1	TGCGCCAGCAGCCTACGACAGGGTGGAGGCGCGGATACGCAGTATTTT	CASSLRQGGGADTQYF
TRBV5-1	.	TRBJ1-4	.	TGCGCCAGCAGCTTGGAGCCGAACAATGAAAAACTGTTTTTT	CASSLEPNNEKLFF
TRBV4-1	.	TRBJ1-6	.	TGCGCCAGCAGCCAAGCCTGGGAAGGGACAACCTACTATAATTCACCCCTCCACTTT	CASSQAWEGTTYYNSPLHF
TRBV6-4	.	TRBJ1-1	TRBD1	TGTGCCAGCAGTGCGGGACAGGCCGACACTGAAGCTTTCTTT	CASSAGQADTEAFF
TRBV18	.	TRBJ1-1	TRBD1	TGTGCCAGCTCACAGACAGGGGCCACTGAAGCTTTCTTT	CASSQTGATEAFF
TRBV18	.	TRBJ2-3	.	TGTGCCAGCTCACCCGTAGCGTCTAGCACAGATACGCAGTATTTT	CASSPVASSTDTQYF
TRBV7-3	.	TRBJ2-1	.	TGTGCCAGCAGCTCCACATGGTACAATGAGCAGTTCTTC	CASSSTWYNEQFF
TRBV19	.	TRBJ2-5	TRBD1	TGTGCCAGTAGACCGACCCCTGACAGGGGGGAGACCCAGTACTTC	CASRPTPDRGETQYF
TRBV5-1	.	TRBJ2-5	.	TGCGCCAGCAGCTCGGAGGGGGTAGAGACCCAGTACTTC	CASSSEGVETQYF
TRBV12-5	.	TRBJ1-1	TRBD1	TGTGCTAGTGGTTTAGGACAGGGATCTGCTGAAGCTTTCTTT	CASGLGQGSAEAFF
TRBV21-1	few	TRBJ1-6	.	TGTGCCAGCCGACCGCAGGGTCTAGGAAGGACCCTCCACTTT	CASRPQGLGRTLHF
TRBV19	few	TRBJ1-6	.	TGTGCCAGTAGTACAACCGGGACTTCGATTAGCTCCTATAATTCACCCCTCCACTTT	CASSTTGTSISSYNSPLHF
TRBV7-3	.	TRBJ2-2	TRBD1	TGTGCCAGCAGCTTATCGGGACAGGGGCTTACCGGGGAGCTGTTTTTT	CASSLSGQGLTGELFF
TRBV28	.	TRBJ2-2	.	TGTGCCAGCAGTCCCCTTAGGAGCGCGAACACCGGGGAGCTGTTTTTT	CASSPLRSANTGELFF
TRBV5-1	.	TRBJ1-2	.	TGCGCCAGCAGCTTGTTTTTGGGGGGCTCGGCCTATGGCTACACCTTC	CASSLFLGGSAYGYTF
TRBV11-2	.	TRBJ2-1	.	TGTGCCAGCAGCTTATCTCGGGTGTCCCTAGCAGCCAATGAGCAGTTCTTC	CASSLSRVSLAANEQFF
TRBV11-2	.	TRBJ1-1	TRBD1	TGTGCCAGCAGCTCGAGGACAGGCAGCGTTTTAGGCACTGAAGCTTTCTTT	CASSSRTGSVLGTEAFF
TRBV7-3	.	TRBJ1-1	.	TGTGCCAGCAGCCCCTCGACGGGGGCTGACACTGAAGCTTTCTTT	CASSPSTGADTEAFF
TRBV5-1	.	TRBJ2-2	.	TGCGCCAGCAGCGGGATCGGACTCACCGGGGAGCTGTTTTTT	CASSGIGLTGELFF
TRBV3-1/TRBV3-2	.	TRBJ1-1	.	TGTGCCAGCAGCCTCCAGGAGACTGAAGCTTTCTTT	CASSLQETEAFF
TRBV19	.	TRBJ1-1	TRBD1	TGTGCCAGTAGTATCCTGGGACAGGGGAGGATGAACACTGAAGCTTTCTTT	CASSILGQGRMNTEAFF
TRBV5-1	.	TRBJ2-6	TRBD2	TGCGCCAGCAGCTGGACTAGCGGTTCCTCTGGGGCCAACGTCCTGACTTTC	CASSWTSGSSGANVLTF
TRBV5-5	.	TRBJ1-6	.	TGTGCCAGCAGAAAATTACAGGGAGTCGGGGATTTTCACTTT	CASRKLQGVGDFHF
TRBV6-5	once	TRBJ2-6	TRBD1	TGTGCCAGCAGTTACTACAGGGGGCCCGGGGCCAACGTCCTGACTTTC	CASSYYRGPGANVLTF
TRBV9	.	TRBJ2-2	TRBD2	TGTGCCAGCAGCCCCACCAGCGGGGGGGTTACCGGGGAGCTGTTTTTT	CASSPTSGGVTGELFF
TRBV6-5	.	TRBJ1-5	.	TGTGCCTCCAAGAGGGCAGCTAATCAGCCCCAGCATTTT	CASKRAANQPQHF
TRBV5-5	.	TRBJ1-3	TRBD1	TGTGCCAGCAGCGCCACGACAGGGGTAGGAAACACCATATATTTT	CASSATTGVGNTIYF
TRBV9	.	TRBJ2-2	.	TGTGCCAGCAGCCCCATTTCGGGACGGATAAACACCGGGGAGCTGTTTTTT	CASSPISGRINTGELFF
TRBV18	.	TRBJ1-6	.	TGTGCCAGCTCACCAAGGGCATCCCAAAATAATTCACCCCTCCACTTT	CASSPRASQNNSPLHF
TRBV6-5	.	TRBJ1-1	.	TGTGCCAGCAGACGGACAGTGAACACTGAAGCTTTCTTT	CASRRTVNTEAFF
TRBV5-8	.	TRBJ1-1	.	TGTGCCAGCAGCAAGACAGAAATGAACACTGAAGCTTTCTTT	CASSKTEMNTEAFF
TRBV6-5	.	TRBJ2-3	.	TGTGCCAGCAGTTACTCGTTTCACTCACACACAGATACGCAGTATTTT	CASSYSFHSHTDTQYF
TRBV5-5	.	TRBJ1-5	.	TGTGCCAGCAGTCCGGTAGGCCAGCCCCAGCATTTT	CASSPVGQPQHF
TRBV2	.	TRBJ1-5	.	TGTGCCAGCACTTCTGGGGGGCCCTATAGCAATCAGCCCCAGCATTTT	CASTSGGPYSNQPQHF
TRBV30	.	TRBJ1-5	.	TGTGCCTGGAGTGTAAGAGGAGGGAATCAGCCCCAGCATTTT	CAWSVRGGNQPQHF
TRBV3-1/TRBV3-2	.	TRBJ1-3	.	TGTGCCAGCAGCCTCAAGGGTGGAAACACCATATATTTT	CASSLKGGNTIYF
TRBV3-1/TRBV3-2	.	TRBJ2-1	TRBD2	TGTGCCAGCAGCCCCTGGACTAGCGGGGACTTTTACAATGAGCAGTTCTTC	CASSPWTSGDFYNEQFF
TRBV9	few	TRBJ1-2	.	TGTGCCAGCACCCCGTCTGAAGGCCTCTATGGCTACACCTTC	CASTPSEGLYGYTF
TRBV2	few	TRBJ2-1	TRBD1	TGTGCCAGGGGACAGGGGGATGAGCAGTTCTTC	CARGQGDEQFF
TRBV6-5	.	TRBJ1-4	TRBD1	TGTGCCAGCGAAAGACAGGGGATGGAAAAACTGTTTTTT	CASERQGMEKLFF
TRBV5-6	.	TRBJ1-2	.	TGTGCCAGCAGCTTGTCCCGGGTTTCCCAACTATACTATGGCTACACCTTC	CASSLSRVSQLYYGYTF
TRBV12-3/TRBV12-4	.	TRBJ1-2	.	TGTGCCAGCTCAGATGACTATGGCTACACCTTC	CASSDDYGYTF
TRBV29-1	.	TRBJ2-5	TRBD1	TGCAGCGCCTTAACAGGGGCCGCCGGGGAGACCCAGTACTTC	CSALTGAAGETQYF
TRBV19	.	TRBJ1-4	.	TGTGCCAGTAGTCCGCAGGGTAAACGGGAAAAACTGTTTTTT	CASSPQGKREKLFF
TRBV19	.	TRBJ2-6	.	TGTGCCAGTAGTATTGGGGGCTCCGGGGCCAACGTCCTGACTTTC	CASSIGGSGANVLTF
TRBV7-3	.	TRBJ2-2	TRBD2	TGTGCCAGCAGGGGACTAGCTTACACCGGGGAGCTGTTTTTT	CASRGLAYTGELFF
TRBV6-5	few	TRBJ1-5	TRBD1	TGTGCCAGCAGTTCCGGGACAGGGTCGATCGGTCAGCCCCAGCATTTT	CASSSGTGSIGQPQHF
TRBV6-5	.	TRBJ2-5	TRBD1	TGTGCCAGCAGTCTCACCGGGACAGGGGCCGATGCCCAGTACTTC	CASSLTGTGADAQYF